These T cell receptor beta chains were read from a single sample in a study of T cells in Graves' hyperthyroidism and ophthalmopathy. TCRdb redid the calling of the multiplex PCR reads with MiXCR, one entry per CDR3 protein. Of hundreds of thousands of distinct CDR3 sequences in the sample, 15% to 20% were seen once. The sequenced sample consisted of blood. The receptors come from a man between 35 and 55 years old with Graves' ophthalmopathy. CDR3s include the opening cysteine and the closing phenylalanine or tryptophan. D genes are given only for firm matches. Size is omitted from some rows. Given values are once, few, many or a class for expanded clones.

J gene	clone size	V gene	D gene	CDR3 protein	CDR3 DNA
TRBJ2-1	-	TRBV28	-	CASSATVSGYNEQFF	TGTGCCAGCAGTGCGACAGTGTCTGGGTACAATGAGCAGTTCTTC
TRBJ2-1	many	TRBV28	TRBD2	CASIFSGSSYNEQFF	TGTGCCAGCATTTTTAGCGGGAGCTCCTACAATGAGCAGTTCTTC
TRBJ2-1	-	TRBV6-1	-	CAASGSGEFF	TGTGCCGCCTCGGGCAGCGGTGAGTTCTTC
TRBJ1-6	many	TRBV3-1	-	CASSQVRNSPLHF	TGTGCCAGCAGCCAAGTCAGGAATTCACCCCTCCACTTT
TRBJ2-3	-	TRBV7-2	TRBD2	CASSLGSGRADTQYF	TGTGCCAGCAGCTTAGGTAGCGGGAGGGCTGATACGCAGTATTTT
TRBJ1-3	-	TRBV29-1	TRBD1	CSVDLGQGFGNTIYF	TGCAGCGTTGACCTGGGACAGGGCTTCGGAAACACCATATATTTT
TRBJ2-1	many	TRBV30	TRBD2	CAWRNSGGNEQFF	TGTGCCTGGAGAAATAGCGGGGGCAATGAGCAGTTCTTC
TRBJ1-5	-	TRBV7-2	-	CASSPYGQHQPQHF	TGTGCCAGCAGCCCCTACGGACAACATCAGCCCCAGCATTTT
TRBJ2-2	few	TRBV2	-	CASSEAEITGELFF	TGTGCCAGCAGTGAAGCGGAAATCACCGGGGAGCTGTTTTTT
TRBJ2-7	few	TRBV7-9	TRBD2	CASSLGLAGGPFFHEQYF	TGTGCCAGCAGCCTCGGACTAGCGGGAGGGCCGTTTTTCCACGAGCAGTACTTC
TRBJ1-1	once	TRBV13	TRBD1	CASSRRQGVGTEALF	TGTGCCAGCAGCCGACGACAGGGGGTGGGCACTGAAGCTCTCTTT
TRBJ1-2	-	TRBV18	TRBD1	CASSPRDSPSYGYTF	TGTGCCAGCTCACCAAGGGACAGCCCTTCCTATGGCTACACCTTC
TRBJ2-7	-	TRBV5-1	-	CASREEASSYEQYF	TGCGCCAGCAGAGAGGAGGCGAGCTCCTACGAGCAGTACTTC
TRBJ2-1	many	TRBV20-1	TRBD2	CSAGTIPSGEQFF	TGCAGTGCAGGGACTATACCTTCGGGTGAGCAGTTCTTC
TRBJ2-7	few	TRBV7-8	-	CASSLAEGVPYEQYF	TGTGCCAGCAGCTTAGCTGAGGGGGTCCCGTACGAGCAGTACTTC
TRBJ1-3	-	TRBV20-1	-	CSARDQRAVDTIYF	TGCAGTGCTAGAGATCAGAGGGCAGTGGACACCATATATTTT
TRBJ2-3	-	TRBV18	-	CASSAWETDTQYF	TGTGCCAGCTCTGCGTGGGAGACAGATACGCAGTATTTT
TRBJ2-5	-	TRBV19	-	CASCQGLEGWATQYF	TGTGCCAGTTGTCAAGGACTGGAGGGATGGGCGACCCAGTACTTC
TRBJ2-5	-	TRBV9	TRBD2	CASSPSSGAVETQYF	TGTGCCAGCAGCCCCTCCAGCGGGGCGGTCGAGACCCAGTACTTC
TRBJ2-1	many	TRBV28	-	CASREGPSYNEQFF	TGTGCCAGCAGGGAGGGCCCTTCCTACAATGAGCAGTTCTTC
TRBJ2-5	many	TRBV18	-	CASSPPLGPGETQYF	TGTGCCAGCTCACCACCTCTGGGTCCGGGTGAGACCCAGTACTTC
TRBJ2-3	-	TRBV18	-	CASSPRVAPSTDTQYF	TGTGCCAGCTCACCACGCGTAGCCCCAAGCACAGATACGCAGTATTTT
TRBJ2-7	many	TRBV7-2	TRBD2	CASSLVGTSGRSGGEQYF	TGTGCCAGCAGCTTAGTTGGGACTAGCGGGAGATCGGGGGGTGAGCAGTACTTC
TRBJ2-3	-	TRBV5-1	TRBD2	CASSPGLAVRDTQYF	TGCGCCAGCAGCCCAGGACTAGCGGTGCGGGATACGCAGTATTTT
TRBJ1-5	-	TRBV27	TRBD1	CASMVGGGGQPQHF	TGTGCCAGCATGGTAGGGGGCGGGGGTCAGCCCCAGCATTTT
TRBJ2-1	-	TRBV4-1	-	CASSQEVVYEQFF	TGCGCCAGCAGCCAAGAGGTAGTTTATGAGCAGTTCTTC
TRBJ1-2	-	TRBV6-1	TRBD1	CASSSGTGGTTGYGYTF	TGTGCCAGCAGTTCCGGGACAGGAGGTACTACGGGCTATGGCTACACCTTC
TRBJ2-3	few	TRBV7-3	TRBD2	CASSLISGRTDTQYF	TGTGCCAGCAGCTTAATAAGCGGGAGGACAGATACGCAGTATTTT
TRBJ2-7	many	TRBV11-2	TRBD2	CASSPEASGEQYF	TGTGCCAGCAGCCCTGAGGCTAGCGGCGAGCAGTACTTC
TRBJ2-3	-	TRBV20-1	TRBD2	CSLPSTSGGASTDTQYF	TGCAGTCTACCGTCGACTAGCGGGGGAGCTAGCACAGATACGCAGTATTTT
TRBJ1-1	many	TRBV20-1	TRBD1	CSARDRQGGNTEAFF	TGCAGTGCTAGAGACCGACAGGGAGGGAACACTGAAGCTTTCTTT
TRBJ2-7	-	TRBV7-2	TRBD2	CASSLRGSGSSYEQYF	TGTGCCAGCAGCTTAAGGGGAAGCGGGAGCTCCTACGAGCAGTACTTC
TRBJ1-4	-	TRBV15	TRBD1	CATSRRTGANEKLFF	TGTGCCACCAGCAGAAGAACAGGGGCTAATGAAAAACTGTTTTTT
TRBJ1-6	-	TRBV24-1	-	CATRPGRENSPLHF	TGTGCCACCAGGCCGGGCAGGGAGAATTCACCCCTCCACTTT
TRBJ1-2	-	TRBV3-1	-	CASSHFGSYGYTF	TGTGCCAGCAGCCACTTTGGGAGCTATGGCTACACCTTC
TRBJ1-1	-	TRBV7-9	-	CASLEPSGVMNTEAFF	TGTGCCAGCCTTGAGCCATCAGGGGTTATGAACACTGAAGCTTTCTTT
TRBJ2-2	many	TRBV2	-	CARESNTGELFF	TGTGCCAGAGAATCCAACACCGGGGAGCTGTTTTTT
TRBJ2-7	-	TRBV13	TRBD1	CASSFATGARYEQYF	TGTGCCAGCAGCTTCGCGACAGGGGCAAGGTACGAGCAGTACTTC
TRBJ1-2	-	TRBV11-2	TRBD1	CASSTGQGEPGYTF	TGTGCCAGCAGCACTGGACAGGGGGAGCCCGGCTACACCTTC
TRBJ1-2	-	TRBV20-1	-	CSAREGGSGGYTF	TGCAGTGCTAGAGAGGGGGGCAGTGGGGGCTACACCTTC
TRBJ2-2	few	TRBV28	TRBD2	CASSRGLAGAKLNTGELFF	TGTGCCAGCAGTCGCGGACTAGCGGGAGCTAAATTGAACACCGGGGAGCTGTTTTTT
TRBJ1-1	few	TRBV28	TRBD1	CASSSGQGGRSEAFF	TGTGCCAGCAGTTCCGGACAGGGCGGCCGGTCCGAAGCTTTCTTT
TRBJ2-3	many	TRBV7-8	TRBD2	CASSLARGGTDTQYF	TGTGCCAGCAGCTTAGCACGCGGGGGAACAGATACGCAGTATTTT
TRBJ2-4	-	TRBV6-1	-	CASSAGNPKNIQYF	TGTGCCAGCAGCGCAGGGAATCCCAAAAACATTCAGTACTTC